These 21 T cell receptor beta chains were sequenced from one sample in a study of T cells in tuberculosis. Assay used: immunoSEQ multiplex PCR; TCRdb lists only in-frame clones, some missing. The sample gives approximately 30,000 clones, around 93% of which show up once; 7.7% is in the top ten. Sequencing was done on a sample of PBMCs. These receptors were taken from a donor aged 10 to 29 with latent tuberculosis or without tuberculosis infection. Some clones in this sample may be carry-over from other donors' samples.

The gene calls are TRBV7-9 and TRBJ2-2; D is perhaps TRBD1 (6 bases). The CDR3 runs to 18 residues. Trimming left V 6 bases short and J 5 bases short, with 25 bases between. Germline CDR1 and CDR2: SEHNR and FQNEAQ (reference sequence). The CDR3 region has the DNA TGTGCCAGCAGTTACACACCGATGGGCAGGGGTGGTACCGGGGAGCTGTTTTTT. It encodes CASSYTPMGRGGTGELFF.

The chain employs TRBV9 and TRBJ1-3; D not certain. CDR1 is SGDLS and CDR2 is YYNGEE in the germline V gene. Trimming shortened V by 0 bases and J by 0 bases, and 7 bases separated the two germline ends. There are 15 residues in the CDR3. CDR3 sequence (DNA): TGTGCCAGCAGCGTAGGTAGTGTCTCTGGAAACACCATATATTTT. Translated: CASSVGSVSGNTIYF.

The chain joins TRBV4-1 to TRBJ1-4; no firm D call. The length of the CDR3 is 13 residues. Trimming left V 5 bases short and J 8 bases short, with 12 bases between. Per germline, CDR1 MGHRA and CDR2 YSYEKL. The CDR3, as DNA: TGCGCCAGCAGCACCGAGAGGAGGGAAAAACTGTTTTTT. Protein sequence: CASSTERREKLFF.

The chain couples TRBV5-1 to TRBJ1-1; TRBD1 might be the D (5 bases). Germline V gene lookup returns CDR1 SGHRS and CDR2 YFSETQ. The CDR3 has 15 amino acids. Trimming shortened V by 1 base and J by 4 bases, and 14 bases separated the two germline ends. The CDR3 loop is CASSLTAGKGTEAFF. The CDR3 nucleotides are TGCGCCAGCAGCTTGACGGCAGGGAAGGGCACTGAAGCTTTCTTT. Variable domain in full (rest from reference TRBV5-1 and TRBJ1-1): KAGVTQTPRYLIKTRGQQVTLSCSPISGHRSVSWYQQTPGQGLQFLFEYFSETQRNKGNFPGRFSGRQFSNSRSEMNVSTLELGDSALYLCASSLTAGKGTEAFFGQGTRLTVV.

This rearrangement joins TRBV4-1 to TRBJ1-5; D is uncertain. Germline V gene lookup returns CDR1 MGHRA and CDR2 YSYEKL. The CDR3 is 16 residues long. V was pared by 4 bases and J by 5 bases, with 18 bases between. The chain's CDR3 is CASSPTQGRLHQPQHF. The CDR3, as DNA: TGCGCCAGCAGCCCCACCCAAGGCAGGCTCCATCAGCCCCAGCATTTT.

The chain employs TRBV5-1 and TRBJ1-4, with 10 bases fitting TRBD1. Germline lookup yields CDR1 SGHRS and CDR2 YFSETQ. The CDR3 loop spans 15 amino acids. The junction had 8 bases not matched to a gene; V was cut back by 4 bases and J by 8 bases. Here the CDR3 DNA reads TGCGCCAGCAGCCTAGGACAGGGGGACCGGGAAAAACTGTTTTTT. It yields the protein CASSLGQGDREKLFF.

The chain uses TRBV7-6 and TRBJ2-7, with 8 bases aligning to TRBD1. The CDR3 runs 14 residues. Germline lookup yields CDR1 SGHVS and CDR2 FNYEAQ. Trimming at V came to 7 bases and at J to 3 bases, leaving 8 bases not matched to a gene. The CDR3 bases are TGTGCCAGCACCTCAACAACAGGGGGCTACGAGCAGTACTTC. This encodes CASTSTTGGYEQYF.

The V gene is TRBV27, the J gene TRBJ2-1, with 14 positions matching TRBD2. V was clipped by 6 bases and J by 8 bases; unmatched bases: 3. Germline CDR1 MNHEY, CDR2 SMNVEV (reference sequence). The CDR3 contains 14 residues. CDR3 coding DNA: TGTGCCAGCAGGGGGACTAGCGGGAGCCATGAGCAGTTCTTC. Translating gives CASRGTSGSHEQFF.

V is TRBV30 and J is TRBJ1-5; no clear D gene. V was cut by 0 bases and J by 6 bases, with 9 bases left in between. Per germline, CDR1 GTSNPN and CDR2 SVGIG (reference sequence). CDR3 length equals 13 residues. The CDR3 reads CAWSVSLGQPQHF. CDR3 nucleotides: TGTGCCTGGAGTGTATCCCTAGGTCAGCCCCAGCATTTT.

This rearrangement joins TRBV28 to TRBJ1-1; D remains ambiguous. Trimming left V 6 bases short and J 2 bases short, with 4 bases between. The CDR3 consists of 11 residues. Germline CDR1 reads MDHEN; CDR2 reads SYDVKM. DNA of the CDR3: TGTGCCAGCAGGGCCAACACTGAAGCTTTCTTT. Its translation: CASRANTEAFF.

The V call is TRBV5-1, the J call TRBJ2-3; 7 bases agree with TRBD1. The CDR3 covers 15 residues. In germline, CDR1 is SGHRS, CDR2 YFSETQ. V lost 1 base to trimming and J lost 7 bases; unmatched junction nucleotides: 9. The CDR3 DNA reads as TGCGCCAGCAGCTTGAGACAGGGCTTTATGAATACGCAGTATTTT. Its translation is CASSLRQGFMNTQYF.

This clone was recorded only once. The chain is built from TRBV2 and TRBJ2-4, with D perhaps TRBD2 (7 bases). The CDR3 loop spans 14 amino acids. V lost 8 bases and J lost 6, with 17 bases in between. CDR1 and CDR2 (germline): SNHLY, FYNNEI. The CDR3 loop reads CASLGGGSGNIQYF. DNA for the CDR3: TGTGCCAGCCTGGGGGGCGGGAGTGGAAACATTCAGTACTTC.

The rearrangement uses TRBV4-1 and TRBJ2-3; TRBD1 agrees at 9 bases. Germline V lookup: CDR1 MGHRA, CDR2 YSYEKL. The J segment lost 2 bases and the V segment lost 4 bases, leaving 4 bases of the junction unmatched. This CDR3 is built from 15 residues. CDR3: CASSPRDRVTDTQYF. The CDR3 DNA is TGCGCCAGCAGCCCCCGGGACAGGGTCACAGATACGCAGTATTTT.

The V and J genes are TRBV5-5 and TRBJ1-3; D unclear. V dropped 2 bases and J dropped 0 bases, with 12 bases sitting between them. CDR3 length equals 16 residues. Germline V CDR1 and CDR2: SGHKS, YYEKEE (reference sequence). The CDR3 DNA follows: TGTGCCAGCAGCTTACTCCGACAAGCCTCTGGAAACACCATATATTTT. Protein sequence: CASSLLRQASGNTIYF.

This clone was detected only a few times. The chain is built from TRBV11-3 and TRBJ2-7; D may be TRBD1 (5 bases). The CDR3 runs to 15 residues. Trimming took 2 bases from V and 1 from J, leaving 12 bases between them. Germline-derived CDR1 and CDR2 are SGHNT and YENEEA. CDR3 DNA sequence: TGTGCCAGCAGCTTATCCGCTACAGGATCCTACGAGCAGTACTTC. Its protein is CASSLSATGSYEQYF.

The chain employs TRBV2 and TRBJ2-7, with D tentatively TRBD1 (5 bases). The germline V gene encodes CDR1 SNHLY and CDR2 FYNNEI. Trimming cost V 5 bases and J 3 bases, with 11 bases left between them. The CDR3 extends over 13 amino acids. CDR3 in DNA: TGTGCCAGCAGTCCGGACATCTACTACGAGCAGTACTTC. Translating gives CASSPDIYYEQYF.

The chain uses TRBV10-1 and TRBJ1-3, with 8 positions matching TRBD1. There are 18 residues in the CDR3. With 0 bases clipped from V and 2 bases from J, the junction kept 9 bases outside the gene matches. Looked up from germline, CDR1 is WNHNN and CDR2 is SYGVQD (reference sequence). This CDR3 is CASSESTGESYTGNTIYF. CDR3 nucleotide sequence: TGCGCCAGCAGTGAGTCGACAGGGGAATCGTATACTGGAAACACCATATATTTT.

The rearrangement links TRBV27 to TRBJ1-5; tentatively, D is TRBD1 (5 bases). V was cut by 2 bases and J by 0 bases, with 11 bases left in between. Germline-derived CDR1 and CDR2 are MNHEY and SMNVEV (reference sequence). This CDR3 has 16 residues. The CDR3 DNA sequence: TGTGCCAGCAGTTTAGGGGCAGGAGATAGCAATCAGCCCCAGCATTTT. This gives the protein CASSLGAGDSNQPQHF.

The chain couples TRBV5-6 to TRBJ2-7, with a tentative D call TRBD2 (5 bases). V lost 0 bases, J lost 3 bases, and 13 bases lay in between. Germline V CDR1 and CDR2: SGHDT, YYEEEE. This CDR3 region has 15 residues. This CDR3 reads CASSLEASRVYEQYF. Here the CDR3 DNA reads TGTGCCAGCAGCTTGGAGGCTAGCCGGGTCTACGAGCAGTACTTC. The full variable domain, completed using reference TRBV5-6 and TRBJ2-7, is DAGVTQSPTHLIKTRGQQVTLRCSPKSGHDTVSWYQQALGQGPQFIFQYYEEEERQRGNFPDRFSGHQFPNYSSELNVNALLLGDSALYLCASSLEASRVYEQYFGPGTRLTVT.

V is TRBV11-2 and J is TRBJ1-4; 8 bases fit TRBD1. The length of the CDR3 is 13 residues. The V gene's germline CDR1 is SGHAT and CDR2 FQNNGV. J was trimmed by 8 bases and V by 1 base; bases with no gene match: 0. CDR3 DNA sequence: TGTGCCAGCAGCTTAGGACAGGGGGAAAAACTGTTTTTT. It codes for CASSLGQGEKLFF.

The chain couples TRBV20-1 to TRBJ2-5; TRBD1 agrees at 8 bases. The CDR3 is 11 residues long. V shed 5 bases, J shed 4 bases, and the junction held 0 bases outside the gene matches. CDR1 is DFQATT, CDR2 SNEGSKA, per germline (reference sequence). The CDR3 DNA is TGCAGTGCTGGACAGGGAGAGACCCAGTACTTC. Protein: CSAGQGETQYF.